This T cell receptor (beta chain) was documented in a study of identical twins. Study outcomes and limitations: In monozygotic twins, models underestimated the sharing of out-of-frame TCR alpha.

Trimming stripped 5 bases from V and 3 bases from J, with 13 bases between. This CDR3 contains 14 residues. Germline CDR1 is GTSNPN and CDR2 is SVGIG (reference sequence). TCRdb reanalysed the 5' RACE reads using MiXCR and keeps one entry per CDR3 protein. The table records around 480,000 distinct CDR3 sequences, about 13% of them present only once. Comment on this clonotype: Its antigen is unknown.

Another study also made use of these data, one on yellow fever vaccine responses in identical twins.

This receptor was taken from a woman between 18 and 29 years old in good health. Sequenced sample: CD4+ T cells sorted from blood. J is TRBJ2-2 and V is TRBV30; D could derive from TRBD1 or TRBD2 (6 bases each). CDR3 coding DNA: TGTGCCTGGGGGGGGCTTATATACACCGGGGAGCTGTTTTTT. This sequence encodes CAWGGLIYTGELFF.